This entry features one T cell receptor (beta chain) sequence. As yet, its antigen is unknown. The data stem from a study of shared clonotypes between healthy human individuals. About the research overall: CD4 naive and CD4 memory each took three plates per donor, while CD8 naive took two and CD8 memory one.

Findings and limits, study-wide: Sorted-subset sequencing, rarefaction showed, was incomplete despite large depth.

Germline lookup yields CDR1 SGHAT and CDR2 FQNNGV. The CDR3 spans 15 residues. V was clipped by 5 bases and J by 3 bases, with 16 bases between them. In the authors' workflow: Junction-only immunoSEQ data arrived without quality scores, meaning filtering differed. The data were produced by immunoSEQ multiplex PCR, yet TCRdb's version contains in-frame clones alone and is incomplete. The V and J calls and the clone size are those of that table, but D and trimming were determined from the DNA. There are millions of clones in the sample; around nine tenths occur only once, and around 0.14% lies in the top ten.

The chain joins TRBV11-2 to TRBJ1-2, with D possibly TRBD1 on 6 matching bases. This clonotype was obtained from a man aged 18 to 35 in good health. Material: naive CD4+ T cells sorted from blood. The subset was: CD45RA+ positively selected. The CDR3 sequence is CASSTTPDRHYGYTF. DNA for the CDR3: TGTGCCAGCAGCACTACACCCGACAGGCACTATGGCTACACCTTC.